This T cell receptor beta chain was sequenced in a study of early T cells in non-severe SARS-CoV-2 infection. The overall study: RNA in bulk from unsorted whole blood was sequenced, and chains were unpaired. Study results and limitations: In VDJdb matching, anti-spike CD8 responses were favored while private and CD4 specificities went missing.

Each single cDNA molecule received a unique molecular identifier. Using its own MiXCR run on the 5' RACE reads, TCRdb lists one record per CDR3 protein. The sample comprises tens of thousands of distinct CDR3 sequences, less than 14% of which are singletons, and more than 1.5% rests with the top ten. The sample holds many counts of this clonotype. Its specificity is not known. J lost 5 bases, V lost 3 bases, and 5 bases had no gene match. Germline V CDR1 and CDR2: SGHDT, YYEEEE. The CDR3 sequence is 14 residues long. The chain joins TRBV5-6 to TRBJ1-2, with 9 bases aligning to TRBD1. Sequencing was performed on whole blood. This sequence originates from an adult who was a healthcare worker with PCR-confirmed SARS-CoV-2 infection or an uninfected control (not recorded which). CDR3 nucleotides: TGTGCCAGCAGCTCCTCCGGGACAGGGTATGGCTACACCTTC. It yields the protein CASSSSGTGYGYTF.